This T cell receptor (beta chain) originates from a study of CD8+CD57+ T cells in acquired aplastic anemia. As for the study in general: DNA per sorted CD4+ or CD8+ sample ranged about 0.18 to 30 ug, averaging roughly 3.2 ug.

This CDR3 is 17 amino acids long. Germline CDR1 MGHDK, CDR2 SYGVNS. The junction had 5 bases not matched to a gene; V was cut back by 2 bases and J by 0 bases. Study outcomes and limitations: For CD8+ Simpson's diversity, patients and controls showed no significant difference. Comparison of patients with controls identified nearly 30 shared CD8+ CDR3 sequences.

TCR beta VDJ and CDR3 were profiled, and genomic DNA was the template. TCRdb re-analysed the reads in MiXCR, keeping a single row per CDR3 protein. The data contain about 220,000 distinct CDR3 sequences, 34% of them singletons. Worth noting for this clonotype: As yet, its antigen is unknown.

Sequencing was done on a sample of sorted CD4+, CD8+, or CD8+CD57+ T cells (not recorded which) from PBMCs. V gene TRBV25-1 combines with J gene TRBJ1-3; the match to TRBD1 covers 9 bases. This TCR came from a human donor in good health, serving as a control. The CDR3 DNA is TGTGCCAGCAGTGAACGCGTGACAGGGGGCTCTGGAAACACCATATATTTT. Its protein product is CASSERVTGGSGNTIYF.